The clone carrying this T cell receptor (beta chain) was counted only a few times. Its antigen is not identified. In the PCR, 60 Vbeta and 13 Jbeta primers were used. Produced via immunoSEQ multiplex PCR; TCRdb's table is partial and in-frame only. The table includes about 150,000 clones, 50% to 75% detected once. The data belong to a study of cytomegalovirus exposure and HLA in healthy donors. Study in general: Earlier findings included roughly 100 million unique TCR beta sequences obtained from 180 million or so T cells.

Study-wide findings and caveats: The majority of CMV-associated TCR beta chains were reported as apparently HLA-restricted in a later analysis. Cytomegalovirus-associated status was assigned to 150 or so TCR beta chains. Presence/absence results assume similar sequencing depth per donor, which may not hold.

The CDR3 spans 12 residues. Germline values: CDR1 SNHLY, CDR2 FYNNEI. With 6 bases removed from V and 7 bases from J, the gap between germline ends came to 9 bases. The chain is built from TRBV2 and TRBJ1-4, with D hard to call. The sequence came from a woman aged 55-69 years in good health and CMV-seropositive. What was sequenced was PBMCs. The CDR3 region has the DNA TGTGCCAGCAGCGGTGGGCGTGAAAAACTGTTTTTT. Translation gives CASSGGREKLFF. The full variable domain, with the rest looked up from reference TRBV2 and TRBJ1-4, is EPEVTQTPSHQVTQMGQEVILRCVPISNHLYFYWYRQILGQKVEFLVSFYNNEISEKSEIFDDQFSVERPDGSNFTLKIRSTKLEDSAMYFCASSGGREKLFFGSGTQLSVL.